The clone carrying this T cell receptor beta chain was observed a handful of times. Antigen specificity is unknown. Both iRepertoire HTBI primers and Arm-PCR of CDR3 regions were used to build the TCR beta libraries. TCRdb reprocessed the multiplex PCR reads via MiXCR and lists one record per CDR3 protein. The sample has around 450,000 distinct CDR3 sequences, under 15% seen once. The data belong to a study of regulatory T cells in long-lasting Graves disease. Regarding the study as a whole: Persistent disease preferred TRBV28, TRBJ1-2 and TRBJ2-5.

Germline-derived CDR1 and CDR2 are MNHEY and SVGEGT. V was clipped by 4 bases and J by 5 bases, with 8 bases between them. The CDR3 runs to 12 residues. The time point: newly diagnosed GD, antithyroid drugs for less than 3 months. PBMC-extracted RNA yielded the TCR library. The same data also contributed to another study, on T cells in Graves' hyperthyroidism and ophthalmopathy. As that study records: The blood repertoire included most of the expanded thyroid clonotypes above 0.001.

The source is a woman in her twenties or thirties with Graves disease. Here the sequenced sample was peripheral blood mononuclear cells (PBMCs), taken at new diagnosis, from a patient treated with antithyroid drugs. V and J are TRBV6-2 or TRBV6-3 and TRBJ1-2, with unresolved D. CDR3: CASSSNSYGYTF. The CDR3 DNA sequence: TGTGCCAGCAGTTCCAACAGTTATGGCTACACCTTC.